The 27 T cell receptor beta chains below come from one sample, sequenced in a study of blood T cell repertoires in COVID-19. Data came from immunoSEQ multiplex PCR; TCRdb stores just in-frame clones and leaves some out. This table holds more than 55,000 clones, roughly 80% found once. Specimen: peripheral blood. The receptor set was obtained from a woman of 80 years or more with acute or convalescent COVID-19.

The genes are TRBV7-9 and TRBJ1-6; 7 bases fit TRBD1. CDR1 and CDR2 (germline): SEHNR, FQNEAQ (reference sequence). The J segment lost 4 bases and the V segment lost 5 bases, leaving 14 bases of the junction unmatched. There are 18 residues in the CDR3. The CDR3 nucleotides are TGTGCCAGCAGCGGAGGGACAGATTATAAGGCGTATAATTCACCCCTCCACTTT. Protein product: CASSGGTDYKAYNSPLHF.

The sample holds a few counts of this clone. The chain employs TRBV2 and TRBJ2-1; a possible D gene is TRBD2 (5 bases). The CDR3 has 14 amino acids. Germline V gene data show CDR1 as SNHLY and CDR2 as FYNNEI. V was trimmed by 7 bases and J by 9 bases, leaving 19 bases between them. The CDR3 DNA is TGTGCCAGCATTCCTAGCAGTCGAGGACCTGAGCAGTTCTTC. Protein product: CASIPSSRGPEQFF.

The chain links TRBV6-1 to TRBJ2-3; D possibly corresponds to TRBD2 (5 bases). Looked up from germline, CDR1 is MNHNS and CDR2 is SASEGT. The V end was cut by 2 bases, the J end by 1 base, with 7 bases between. The CDR3 has 14 amino acids. The CDR3 DNA reads as TGTGCCAGCAGTGAATTCGGGGGCACAGATACGCAGTATTTT. Its translation is CASSEFGGTDTQYF.

The chain links TRBV11-2 to TRBJ1-1, with D perhaps matching TRBD1 (5 bases). V lost 5 bases and J lost 6, with 19 bases in between. In germline, CDR1 is SGHAT, CDR2 FQNNGV. CDR3 length: 15 amino acids. CDR3 residues: CASSPGVTALAEAFF. The CDR3 DNA follows: TGTGCCAGCAGCCCGGGGGTAACAGCTTTAGCTGAAGCTTTCTTT.

The chain carries TRBV6-1 and TRBJ1-5, with D possibly TRBD1 on 5 matching bases. Per germline, CDR1 MNHNS and CDR2 SASEGT. This CDR3 is 16 amino acids long. V was cut by 4 bases and J by 6 bases, with 19 bases left in between. CDR3 residues: CASSGFAIRGTQPQHF. The CDR3 nucleotides read TGTGCCAGCAGTGGCTTCGCAATTAGGGGAACTCAGCCCCAGCATTTT.

V gene TRBV6-6 combines with J gene TRBJ1-5; D is ambiguous. The CDR3 has 16 amino acids. Trimming cost V 2 bases and J 3 bases, with 14 bases left between them. Germline assignment: CDR1 MNHNY and CDR2 SVGAGI (reference sequence). CDR3 protein: CASSYPDSHANQPQHF. CDR3 DNA sequence: TGTGCCAGCAGTTACCCGGACTCCCACGCCAATCAGCCCCAGCATTTT.

The chain recombines TRBV25-1 with TRBJ1-2; 7 nucleotides match TRBD1. This CDR3 spans 15 amino acids. J lost 4 bases, V lost 2 bases, and 7 bases had no gene match. Per the germline V gene, CDR1 is MGHDK and CDR2 is SYGVNS. The CDR3 sequence is CASSEPSDRAYGYTF. The CDR3 coding sequence is TGTGCCAGCAGTGAACCTTCCGACAGGGCCTATGGCTACACCTTC.

The chain links TRBV5-5 to TRBJ1-3; D may be TRBD1 (5 bases). Germline V lookup: CDR1 SGHKS, CDR2 YYEKEE (reference sequence). The V gene lost 0 bases and the J gene lost 1 base, with 8 bases spanning the gap. The CDR3 loop spans 15 amino acids. CDR3 nucleotide sequence: TGTGCCAGCAGCTTGGAAGCAGGGTCTGGAAACACCATATATTTT. The encoded protein is CASSLEAGSGNTIYF.

This clone was picked up a small number of times. The V gene is TRBV6-5, the J gene TRBJ1-2; D might be TRBD1 (6 bases). Trimming left V 2 bases short and J 7 bases short, with 14 bases between. The CDR3 sequence is 14 residues long. Germline assignment: CDR1 MNHEY and CDR2 SVGAGI. Written as DNA, the CDR3 is TGTGCCAGCAGTTACGAGGGGGGGCTTCGTGGCTACACCTTC. Translation gives CASSYEGGLRGYTF.

This chain uses TRBV6-5 with TRBJ1-6, with a possible D match to TRBD1 (6 bases). The CDR3 is 14 residues long. V was pared by 9 bases and J by 3 bases, with 12 bases between. The germline V gene has CDR1 MNHEY and CDR2 SVGAGI. The CDR3 is CASSTQGYNSPLHF. CDR3 nucleotides: TGTGCCAGTAGTACACAGGGCTATAATTCACCCCTCCACTTT.

The rearrangement uses TRBV5-4 and TRBJ2-3; TRBD2 matches 7 bases. Germline CDR1 SGHNT, CDR2 YYREEE (reference sequence). CDR3 size: 16 residues. Germline trimming cut 2 bases from V and 1 base from J; bases unmatched to any gene: 7. In nucleotides, the CDR3 is TGTGCCAGCAGCTTCCCTCTAGCGGAGGGCACAGATACGCAGTATTTT. It encodes CASSFPLAEGTDTQYF.

The J gene is TRBJ1-6, the V gene TRBV27, with TRBD1 identical over 8 bases. The CDR3 is 17 residues long. The J segment lost 7 bases and the V segment lost 5 bases, leaving 13 bases of the junction unmatched. Germline V gene data show CDR1 as MNHEY and CDR2 as SMNVEV (reference sequence). CDR3 coding DNA: TGTGCCAGCAGTCGTATGACCAGGACAGGGCTCAATTCACCCCTCCACTTT. It codes for CASSRMTRTGLNSPLHF.

The J gene is TRBJ1-3, the V gene TRBV7-9; tentative D call: TRBD1 (5 bases). V was cut by 5 bases and J by 4 bases, with 15 bases left in between. From germline, CDR1 is SEHNR and CDR2 FQNEAQ (reference sequence). The CDR3 consists of 15 residues. The CDR3 loop reads CASSPSMGPGNTIYF. The CDR3 DNA sequence: TGTGCCAGCAGCCCGTCTATGGGGCCAGGAAACACCATATATTTT. The full variable domain, with the rest looked up from reference TRBV7-9 and TRBJ1-3, is DTGVSQNPRHKITKRGQNVTFRCDPISEHNRLYWYRQTLGQGPEFLTYFQNEAQLEKSRLLSDRFSAERPKGSFSTLEIQRTEQGDSAMYLCASSPSMGPGNTIYFGEGSWLTVV.

CDR3 sequence: CASSRTGLAKNIQYF. CDR3 nucleotide sequence: TGTGCCAGCAGTAGGACGGGATTAGCCAAAAACATTCAGTACTTC. This chain joins TRBV28 and TRBJ2-4, with D maybe TRBD2 (5 bases). The V gene's germline CDR1 is MDHEN and CDR2 SYDVKM. The V end was cut by 5 bases, the J end by 0 bases, with 11 bases between. The CDR3 totals 15 residues.

In this sample, this clone turned up a few times. The gene calls are TRBV5-4 and TRBJ1-2; perhaps TRBD1 as D (5 bases). The CDR3 is 14 residues long. Germline CDR1 SGHNT, CDR2 YYREEE (reference sequence). Trimming stripped 0 bases from V and 4 bases from J, with 10 bases between. The CDR3 DNA is TGTGCCAGCAGCTTGGGGGTCGGGGGCTATGGCTACACCTTC. This sequence encodes CASSLGVGGYGYTF. Drawing the rest from reference TRBV5-4 and TRBJ1-2, the complete variable domain is ETGVTQSPTHLIKTRGQQVTLRCSSQSGHNTVSWYQQALGQGPQFIFQYYREEENGRGNFPPRFSGLQFPNYSSELNVNALELDDSALYLCASSLGVGGYGYTFGSGTRLTVV.

V gene TRBV15 combines with J gene TRBJ2-1; 12 nucleotides align to TRBD1. The CDR3 runs to 18 residues. CDR1 is LNHNV, CDR2 YYDKDF, per germline (reference sequence). Germline trimming cut 1 base from V and 7 bases from J; bases unmatched to any gene: 11. CDR3 sequence reads: CATSRAGTGGRRRNEQFF. CDR3 DNA sequence: TGTGCCACCAGCAGAGCCGGGACAGGGGGCCGCCGTCGGAATGAGCAGTTCTTC.

The V gene is TRBV4-1, the J gene TRBJ2-3, with 11 positions matching TRBD2. This CDR3 has 16 amino acids. Germline V lookup: CDR1 MGHRA, CDR2 YSYEKL. Trimming took 1 base from V and 3 from J; bases not matched to a gene: 3. CDR3: CASSQGPSGGTDTQYF. CDR3 nucleotide sequence: TGCGCCAGCAGCCAAGGACCTAGCGGGGGGACAGATACGCAGTATTTT.

The V and J genes are TRBV6-1 and TRBJ1-5; TRBD1 matches at 8 bases. The CDR3 is 15 residues long. J was trimmed by 4 bases and V by 3 bases; bases with no gene match: 5. The V gene's germline CDR1 is MNHNS and CDR2 SASEGT. CDR3 DNA: TGTGCCAGCAGTGACACAGGGGGGGGGAATCAGCCCCAGCATTTT. This translates into CASSDTGGGNQPQHF.

This chain uses TRBV3-1 (or the pseudogene TRBV3-2) with TRBJ1-2; D ambiguous. The CDR3 sequence is 14 residues long. Germline CDR1 and CDR2: LGHDT and YNNKEL (reference sequence). V was cut by 2 bases and J by 8 bases, with 15 bases left in between. The CDR3, as DNA: TGTGCCAGCAGCCAATTGGACTCTCGTGGGGGCTACACCTTC. It translates to CASSQLDSRGGYTF.

CDR3 in DNA: TGTGCCACCAGTGATGGGACAGGGGAGATAAATGGCTACACCTTC. Its translation: CATSDGTGEINGYTF. The rearrangement links TRBV24-1 to TRBJ1-2; 10 bases map to TRBD1. Germline V gene sequence: CDR1 KGHDR, CDR2 SFDVKD. The CDR3 is 15 amino acids. V gave up 3 bases and J gave up 6 bases; unmatched junction bases: 6.

This clone appeared a few times. V usage is TRBV7-9 and J usage is TRBJ1-4; 7 nucleotides align to TRBD1. Losses at the gene ends were 5 bases for V and 8 bases for J; bases not matched to a gene: 8. Germline V gives CDR1 SEHNR, CDR2 FQNEAQ (reference sequence). CDR3 length equals 14 residues. In nucleotides, the CDR3 is TGTGCCAGCAGCGCGACAGGGCGGGGCGAAAAACTGTTTTTT. Translated: CASSATGRGEKLFF. The full variable domain, with the rest looked up from reference TRBV7-9 and TRBJ1-4, is DTGVSQNPRHKITKRGQNVTFRCDPISEHNRLYWYRQTLGQGPEFLTYFQNEAQLEKSRLLSDRFSAERPKGSFSTLEIQRTEQGDSAMYLCASSATGRGEKLFFGSGTQLSVL.

The J gene is TRBJ2-1, the V gene TRBV5-1; D is undetermined. The CDR3 extends over 13 amino acids. V lost 0 bases to trimming and J lost 6 bases, with 7 bases between them. Germline-derived CDR1 and CDR2 are SGHRS and YFSETQ. CDR3 amino acids: CASSLDFFNEQFF. CDR3 nucleotide sequence: TGCGCCAGCAGCTTGGATTTCTTCAATGAGCAGTTCTTC. Using reference TRBV5-1 and TRBJ2-1 for the parts outside the CDR3, the full variable domain is KAGVTQTPRYLIKTRGQQVTLSCSPISGHRSVSWYQQTPGQGLQFLFEYFSETQRNKGNFPGRFSGRQFSNSRSEMNVSTLELGDSALYLCASSLDFFNEQFFGPGTRLTVL.

This clone came up a few times. This chain uses TRBV6-5 with TRBJ2-7; weak D call: TRBD2 (6 bases). The V gene's germline CDR1 is MNHEY and CDR2 SVGAGI. The V end was cut by 5 bases, the J end by 3 bases, with 14 bases between. CDR3 size: 14 residues. The CDR3 protein is CASSQGLANYEQYF. The CDR3 region has the DNA TGTGCCAGCAGTCAGGGACTGGCTAACTACGAGCAGTACTTC.

The CDR3: CASNGEGRLYGYTF. DNA for the CDR3: TGTGCCAGTAATGGGGAGGGACGGTTATATGGCTACACCTTC. The rearrangement joins TRBV19 to TRBJ1-2; D is possibly TRBD1 (5 bases). This CDR3 comprises 14 residues. Trimming left V 7 bases short and J 5 bases short, with 17 bases between. From germline, CDR1 is LNHDA and CDR2 SQIVND (reference sequence).

This clone appeared a single time. This chain links TRBV2 with TRBJ1-1; D ambiguous. CDR1 SNHLY and CDR2 FYNNEI come from the germline V gene. CDR3 length: 11 residues. The V and J ends lost 4 bases and 6 bases respectively, with 6 bases between them. This CDR3 is CASSGAAEAFF. The CDR3 bases are TGTGCCAGCAGTGGGGCAGCTGAAGCTTTCTTT.

The chain employs TRBV7-9 and TRBJ2-7; tentative D call: TRBD2 (6 bases). The CDR3 runs 14 residues. Germline CDR1 and CDR2: SEHNR and FQNEAQ (reference sequence). V shed 8 bases and J shed 2 bases, with 16 bases lying between them. The CDR3 reads CASGPGLSTYEQYF. The CDR3, as DNA: TGTGCCAGCGGCCCGGGACTTTCTACCTACGAGCAGTACTTC.

This clone was picked up one time. The CDR3 bases are TGTGCCAGCAGCCACAGGGGTAGTCAGCCCCAGCATTTT. This sequence encodes CASSHRGSQPQHF. J is TRBJ1-5 and V is TRBV5-8; 7 bases are a match to TRBD1. The CDR3 consists of 13 residues. Germline CDR1 and CDR2: SGHTS and YDEGEE. V trimming: 4 bases; J trimming: 6 bases; junction bases outside the gene matches: 4.